This T cell receptor (beta chain) was retrieved from a study of T cells in Graves' hyperthyroidism and ophthalmopathy. General study findings and limits: Blood samples included most of the expanded thyroid clonotypes exceeding 0.001.

This clonotype was detected ten times or more. No antigen is known for it. CDR1 is GTSNPN and CDR2 is SVGIG in the germline V gene (reference sequence). CDR3 length equals 13 residues. After removal of 4 bases from V and 2 bases from J, the junction contained 4 bases not matched to a gene. Amplified TCR beta CDR3 regions came from RNA transcripts. The TCR CDR3 first-round RT-PCR relied on the HTBI primer set. TCRdb called the multiplex PCR reads again in MiXCR, with one record for every CDR3 protein. This table holds fewer than 250,000 distinct CDR3 sequences, approximately 23% found once. Clinicians diagnosed patients from clinical symptoms, serum thyroxine and TRAb, thyroid ultrasound and orbital computed tomography.

The source of this sequence is a woman aged 40-49 years with Graves' ophthalmopathy. Sequenced: blood. The rearrangement uses TRBV30 and TRBJ2-7; 8 positions agree with TRBD1. CDR3 coding DNA: TGTGCCTGGACTGGGACAGGTGCCTACGAGCAGTACTTC. It encodes CAWTGTGAYEQYF.